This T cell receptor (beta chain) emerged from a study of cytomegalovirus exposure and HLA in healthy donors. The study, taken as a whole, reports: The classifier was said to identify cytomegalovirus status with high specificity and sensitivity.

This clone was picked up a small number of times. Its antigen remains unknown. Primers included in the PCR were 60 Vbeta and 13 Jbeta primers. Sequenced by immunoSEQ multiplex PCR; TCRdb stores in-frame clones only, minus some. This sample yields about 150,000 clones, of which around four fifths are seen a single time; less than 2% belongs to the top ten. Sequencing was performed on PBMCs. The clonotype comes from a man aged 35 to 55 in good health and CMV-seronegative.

CDR3 in DNA: TGTGCCAGCAGACCCGGACAGGGGCGCTACCGGGACACTGAAGCTTTCTTT. As protein: CASRPGQGRYRDTEAFF. The J gene is TRBJ1-1, the V gene TRBV7-9, with 9 positions matching TRBD1. The CDR3 sequence is 17 residues long. J was trimmed by 3 bases and V by 6 bases; bases with no gene match: 14. Germline V gives CDR1 SEHNR, CDR2 FQNEAQ (reference sequence).